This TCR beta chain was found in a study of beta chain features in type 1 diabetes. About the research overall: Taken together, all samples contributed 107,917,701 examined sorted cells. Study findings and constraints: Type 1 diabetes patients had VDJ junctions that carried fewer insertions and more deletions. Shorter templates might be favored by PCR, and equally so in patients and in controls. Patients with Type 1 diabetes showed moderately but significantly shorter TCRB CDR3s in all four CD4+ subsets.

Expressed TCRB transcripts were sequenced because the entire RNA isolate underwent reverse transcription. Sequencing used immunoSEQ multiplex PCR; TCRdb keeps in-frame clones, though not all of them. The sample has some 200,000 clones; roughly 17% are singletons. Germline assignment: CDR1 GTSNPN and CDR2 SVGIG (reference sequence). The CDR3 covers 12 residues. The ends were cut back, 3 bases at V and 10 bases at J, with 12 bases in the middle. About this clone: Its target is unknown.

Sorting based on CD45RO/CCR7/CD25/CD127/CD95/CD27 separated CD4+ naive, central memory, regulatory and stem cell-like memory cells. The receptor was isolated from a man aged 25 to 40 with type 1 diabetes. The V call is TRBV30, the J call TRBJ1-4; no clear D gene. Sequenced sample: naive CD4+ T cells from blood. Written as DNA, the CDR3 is TGTGCCTGGAGAGGGTTTGAGGGAAAACTGTTTTTT. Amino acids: CAWRGFEGKLFF.